This T cell receptor beta chain was recorded in a study of T cell repertoires in cytomegalovirus infection. Study-wide background: Both recently identified HLA-C-restricted and well-studied HLA-B-restricted CMV epitopes were used in the study. Matching HLA type and CMV infection were both indicated by public TCR beta signatures.

TCRdb re-called the reads with MiXCR, one entry per CDR3 protein. The sample lists approximately 1,000,000 distinct CDR3 sequences; roughly 31% were seen once. Study results and limitations: Clonotype analysis showed dominance of the ex vivo response by HLA-C-restricted CMV-specific TCR beta clonotypes. Summed frequency of shared TCR beta families picked out CMV carriers who also had the relevant HLA.

The table lists this clonotype with many counts. Its matching antigen is unknown. The V end was cut by 5 bases, the J end by 3 bases, with 19 bases between. Germline V CDR1 and CDR2: SGHVS, FNYEAQ. This CDR3 spans 16 amino acids. The origin of this receptor is a human donor in good health (CMV status not recorded). Some clones in this sample may be carry-over from other donors' samples. This chain joins TRBV7-6 and TRBJ1-1; possible D gene TRBD1, 5 bases. The material was cultured CD8+ T cells from PBMCs, obtained from culture after CMV antigen stimulation. In DNA, the CDR3 is TGTGCCAGCAGCCCGAGGGGTGCCGGGGCCGACACTGAAGCTTTCTTT. Residues: CASSPRGAGADTEAFF.